The clone carrying this T cell receptor (beta chain) is a singleton in its sample. The sample comes from a study of blood T cell repertoires in COVID-19. Across the whole study: Sources were T cells, B-cell-depleted T cells, or PBMCs; the material itself was cDNA or gDNA.

The authors' processing: Reference gene primer amplification gave nucleated cell count estimates. Produced via immunoSEQ multiplex PCR; TCRdb's table is partial and in-frame only. That table supplies the V and J calls and clone size; D and trimming were determined from the DNA. The data hold about 230,000 clones, with over 80% observed a single time. Patients in Seattle were enrolled during active infection, then followed longitudinally. This TCR was sampled from a woman aged 30 to 39 with COVID-19, enrolled during active disease. Source material: peripheral blood.

CDR3 sequence: CASSRTSGSFYNEQFF. CDR3 bases: TGTGCCAGTAGTAGGACTAGCGGGAGTTTTTACAATGAGCAGTTCTTC. V and J are TRBV19 and TRBJ2-1; TRBD2 agrees at 13 bases. This CDR3 has 16 amino acids. The junction had 4 bases not matched to a gene; V was cut back by 4 bases and J by 4 bases. CDR1 is LNHDA and CDR2 is SQIVND in the germline V gene (reference sequence).